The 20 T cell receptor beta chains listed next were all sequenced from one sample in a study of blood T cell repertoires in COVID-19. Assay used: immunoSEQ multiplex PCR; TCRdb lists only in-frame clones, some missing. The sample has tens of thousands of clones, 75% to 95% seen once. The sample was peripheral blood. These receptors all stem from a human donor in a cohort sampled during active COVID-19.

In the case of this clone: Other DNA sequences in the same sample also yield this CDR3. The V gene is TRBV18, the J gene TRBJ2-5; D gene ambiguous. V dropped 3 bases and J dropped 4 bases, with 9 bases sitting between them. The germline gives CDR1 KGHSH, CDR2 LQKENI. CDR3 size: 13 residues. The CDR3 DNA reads TGTGCCAGCTCACCTCCAAGAGGAGAGACCCAGTACTTC. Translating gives CASSPPRGETQYF.

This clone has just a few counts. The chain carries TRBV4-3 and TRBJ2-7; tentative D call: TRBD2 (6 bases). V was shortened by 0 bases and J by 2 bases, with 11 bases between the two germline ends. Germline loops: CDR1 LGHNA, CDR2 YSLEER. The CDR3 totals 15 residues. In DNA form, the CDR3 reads TGCGCCAGCAGCCAAGATTGGCCGGGAGCCTACGAGCAGTACTTC. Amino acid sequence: CASSQDWPGAYEQYF.

This CDR3 reads CASSPLPWGGFF. The CDR3 nucleotides read TGTGCCAGCAGCCCGCTTCCGTGGGGGGGGTTCTTC. This chain uses TRBV27 with TRBJ2-1; 7 nucleotides match TRBD2. V dropped 6 bases and J dropped 15; count of bases not matched to a gene: 11. CDR1 MNHEY and CDR2 SMNVEV come from the germline V gene (reference sequence). The CDR3 extends over 12 amino acids.

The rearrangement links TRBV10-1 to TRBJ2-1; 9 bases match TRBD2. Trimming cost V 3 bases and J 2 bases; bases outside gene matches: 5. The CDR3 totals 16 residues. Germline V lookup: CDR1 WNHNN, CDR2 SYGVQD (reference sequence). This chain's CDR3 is CASSEGASGAYNEQFF. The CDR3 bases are TGCGCCAGCAGTGAAGGCGCTAGCGGGGCCTACAATGAGCAGTTCTTC.

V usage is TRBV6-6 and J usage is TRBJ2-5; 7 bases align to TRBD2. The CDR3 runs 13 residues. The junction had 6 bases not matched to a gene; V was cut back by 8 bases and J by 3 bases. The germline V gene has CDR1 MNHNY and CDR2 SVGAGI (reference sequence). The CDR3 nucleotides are TGTGCCAGCGCGTCTCTAGCGGAAGAGACCCAGTACTTC. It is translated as CASASLAEETQYF.

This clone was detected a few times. The CDR3 sequence is CASSPGTSGFTGEQYF. CDR3 coding DNA: TGCGCCAGCAGCCCCGGGACTAGCGGTTTCACAGGGGAGCAGTACTTC. The rearrangement links TRBV5-1 to TRBJ2-7; TRBD2 matches at 11 bases. The trim removed 4 bases at V and 7 bases at J, leaving 13 bases unmatched. From germline, CDR1 is SGHRS and CDR2 YFSETQ. There are 16 residues in the CDR3. Based on the CDR3 plus reference TRBV5-1 and TRBJ2-7, the full variable domain is KAGVTQTPRYLIKTRGQQVTLSCSPISGHRSVSWYQQTPGQGLQFLFEYFSETQRNKGNFPGRFSGRQFSNSRSEMNVSTLELGDSALYLCASSPGTSGFTGEQYFGPGTRLTVT.

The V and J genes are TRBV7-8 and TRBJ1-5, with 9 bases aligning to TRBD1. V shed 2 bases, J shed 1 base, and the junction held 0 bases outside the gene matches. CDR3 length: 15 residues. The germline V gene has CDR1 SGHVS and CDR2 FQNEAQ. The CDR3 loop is CASSLTGGSNQPQHF. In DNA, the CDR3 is TGTGCCAGCAGCTTAACAGGGGGCAGCAATCAGCCCCAGCATTTT.

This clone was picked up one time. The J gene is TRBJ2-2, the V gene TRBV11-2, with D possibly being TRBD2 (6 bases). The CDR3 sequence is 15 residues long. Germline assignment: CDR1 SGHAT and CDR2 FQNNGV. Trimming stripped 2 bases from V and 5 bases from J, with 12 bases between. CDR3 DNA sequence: TGTGCCAGCAGCTTACGCTCAGGAGGGACCGGGGAGCTGTTTTTT. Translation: CASSLRSGGTGELFF.

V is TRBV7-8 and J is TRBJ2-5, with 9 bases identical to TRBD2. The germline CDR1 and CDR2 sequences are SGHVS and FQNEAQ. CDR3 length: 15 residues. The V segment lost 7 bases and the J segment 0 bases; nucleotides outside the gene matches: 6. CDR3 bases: TGTGCCAGCACTCTGAGCGGGAGGTACCAAGAGACCCAGTACTTC. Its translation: CASTLSGRYQETQYF.

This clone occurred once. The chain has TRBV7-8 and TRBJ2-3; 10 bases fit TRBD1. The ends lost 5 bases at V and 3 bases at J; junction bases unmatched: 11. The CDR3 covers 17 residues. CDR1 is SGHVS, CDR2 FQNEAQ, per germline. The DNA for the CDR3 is TGTGCCAGCAGCCCCAGAGGGACAGGGGATAGGACAGATACGCAGTATTTT. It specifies CASSPRGTGDRTDTQYF. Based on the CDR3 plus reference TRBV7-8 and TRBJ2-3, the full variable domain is GAGVSQSPRYKVAKRGQDVALRCDPISGHVSLFWYQQALGQGPEFLTYFQNEAQLDKSGLPSDRFFAERPEGSVSTLKIQRTQQEDSAVYLCASSPRGTGDRTDTQYFGPGTRLTVL.

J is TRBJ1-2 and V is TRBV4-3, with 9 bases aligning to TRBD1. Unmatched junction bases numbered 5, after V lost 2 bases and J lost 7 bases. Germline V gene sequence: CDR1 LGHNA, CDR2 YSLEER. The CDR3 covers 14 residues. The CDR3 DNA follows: TGCGCCAGCAGCCAATCACAGGGGGCGATTGGCTACACCTTC. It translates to CASSQSQGAIGYTF.

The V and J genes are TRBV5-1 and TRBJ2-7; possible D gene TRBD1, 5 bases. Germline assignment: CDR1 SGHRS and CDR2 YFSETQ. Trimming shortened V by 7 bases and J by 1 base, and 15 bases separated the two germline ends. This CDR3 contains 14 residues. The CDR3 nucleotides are TGCGCCAGCCGCCTGGGGCGGTTATCCTACGAGCAGTACTTC. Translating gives CASRLGRLSYEQYF.

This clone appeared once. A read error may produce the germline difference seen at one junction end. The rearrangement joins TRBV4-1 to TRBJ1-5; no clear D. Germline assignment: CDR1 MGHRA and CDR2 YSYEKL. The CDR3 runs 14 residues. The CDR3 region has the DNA TGCGCCAGCAGCCAGGAAACCCATGCGGAGCCCCGGCATTTT. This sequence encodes CASSQETHAEPRHF.

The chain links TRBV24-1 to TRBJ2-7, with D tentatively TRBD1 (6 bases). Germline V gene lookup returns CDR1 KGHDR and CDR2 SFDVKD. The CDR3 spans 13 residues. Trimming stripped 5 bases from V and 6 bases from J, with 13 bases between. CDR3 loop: CATSGGTRGEQYF. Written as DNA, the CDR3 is TGTGCCACCAGTGGAGGGACAAGAGGCGAGCAGTACTTC.

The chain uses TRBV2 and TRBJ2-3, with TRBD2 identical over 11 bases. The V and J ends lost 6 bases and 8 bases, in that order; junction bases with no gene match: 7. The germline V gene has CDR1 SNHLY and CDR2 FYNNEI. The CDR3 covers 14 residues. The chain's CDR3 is CASRSLAGVGTQYF. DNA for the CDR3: TGTGCCAGCAGGTCACTAGCGGGAGTGGGTACGCAGTATTTT.

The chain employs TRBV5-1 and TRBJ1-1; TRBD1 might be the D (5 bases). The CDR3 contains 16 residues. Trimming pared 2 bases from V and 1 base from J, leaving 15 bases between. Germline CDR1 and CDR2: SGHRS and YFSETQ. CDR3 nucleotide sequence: TGCGCCAGCAGCTTTGGGGGGAGTCTGCAGAACACTGAAGCTTTCTTT. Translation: CASSFGGSLQNTEAFF.

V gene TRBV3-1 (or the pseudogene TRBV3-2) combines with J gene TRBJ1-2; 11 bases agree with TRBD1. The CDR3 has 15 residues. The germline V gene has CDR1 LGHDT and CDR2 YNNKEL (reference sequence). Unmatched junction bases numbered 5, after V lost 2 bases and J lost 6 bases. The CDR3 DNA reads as TGTGCCAGCAGCCAAAGAGCGGGACAGGGGGATGGCTACACCTTC. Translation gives CASSQRAGQGDGYTF.

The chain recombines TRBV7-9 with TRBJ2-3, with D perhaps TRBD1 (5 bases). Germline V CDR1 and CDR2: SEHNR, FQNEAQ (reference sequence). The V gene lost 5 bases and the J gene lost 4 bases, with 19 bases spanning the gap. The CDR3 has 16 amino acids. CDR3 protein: CASSPQGGIGADTQYF. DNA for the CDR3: TGTGCCAGCAGCCCTCAGGGCGGTATCGGAGCAGATACGCAGTATTTT. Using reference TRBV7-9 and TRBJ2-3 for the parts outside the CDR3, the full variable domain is DTGVSQNPRHKITKRGQNVTFRCDPISEHNRLYWYRQTLGQGPEFLTYFQNEAQLEKSRLLSDRFSAERPKGSFSTLEIQRTEQGDSAMYLCASSPQGGIGADTQYFGPGTRLTVL.

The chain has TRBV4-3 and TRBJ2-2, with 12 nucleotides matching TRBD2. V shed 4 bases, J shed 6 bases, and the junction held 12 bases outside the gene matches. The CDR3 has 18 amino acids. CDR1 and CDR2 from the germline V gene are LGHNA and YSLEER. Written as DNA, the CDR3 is TGCGCCAGCAGCCTCCAGGCGGGGGCTAGCGGGAGGGCCGGGGAGCTGTTTTTT. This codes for CASSLQAGASGRAGELFF.

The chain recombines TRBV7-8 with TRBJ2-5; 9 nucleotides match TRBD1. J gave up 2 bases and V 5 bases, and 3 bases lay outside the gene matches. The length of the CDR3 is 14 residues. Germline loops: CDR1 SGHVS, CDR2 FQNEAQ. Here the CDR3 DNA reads TGTGCCAGCAGCCGAGGGACAGGGCAAGAGACCCAGTACTTC. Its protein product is CASSRGTGQETQYF. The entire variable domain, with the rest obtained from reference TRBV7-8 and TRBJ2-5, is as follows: GAGVSQSPRYKVAKRGQDVALRCDPISGHVSLFWYQQALGQGPEFLTYFQNEAQLDKSGLPSDRFFAERPEGSVSTLKIQRTQQEDSAVYLCASSRGTGQETQYFGPGTRLLVL.